These T cell receptor beta chains were read from a single sample in a study of T cells in Graves' hyperthyroidism and ophthalmopathy. One entry per CDR3 protein results from TCRdb running MiXCR on the multiplex PCR reads. In the table there are 350,000 to 450,000 distinct CDR3 sequences, about a sixth of which are singletons. The sample comprised blood. The receptor set was obtained from a woman aged 25-40 years with Graves' hyperthyroidism that later progressed to Graves' ophthalmopathy. The CDR3 runs from the conserved cysteine through the conserved F or W. The D gene is left open where the match is weak. Size values are once, few and many counts, or a class for expanded clones, and some rows have none.

clone_size,d_call,v_call,j_call,cdr3_nt,cdr3_aa
many,-,TRBV10-3,TRBJ1-5,TGTGCCATCAGTGAGTCGGGGGGGAATCAGCCCCAGCATTTT,CAISESGGNQPQHF
many,-,TRBV28,TRBJ1-1,TGTGCCAGCAGCCGGATCGCGGGAACTGAAGCTTTCTTT,CASSRIAGTEAFF
many,-,TRBV20-1,TRBJ1-4,TGCAGTGCCCTGTTTTCGGGAACTAATGAAAAACTGTTTTTT,CSALFSGTNEKLFF
many,-,TRBV12-3/TRBV12-4,TRBJ1-4,TGTGCCAGCACCGCAGGGGTTGCAACTAATGAAAAACTGTTTTTT,CASTAGVATNEKLFF
-,-,TRBV29-1,TRBJ2-5,TGCAGCGTTGTTCTGGCCGGGGACTGGCCTCAGACCCAGTACTTC,CSVVLAGDWPQTQYF
-,TRBD2,TRBV20-1,TRBJ2-7,TGCAGTGCTAGAGATCCGACTAGCGGGGTGGACTCCTACGAGCAGTACTTC,CSARDPTSGVDSYEQYF
-,TRBD2,TRBV29-1,TRBJ2-1,TGCAGCGTGGTCAGTGGGCGGGGGGGGTTGAATGAGCAGTTCTTC,CSVVSGRGGLNEQFF
-,TRBD2,TRBV5-1,TRBJ2-2,TGCGCCAGCAGCCTGACTAGCGGGGCGAACACCGGGGAGCTGTTTTTT,CASSLTSGANTGELFF
many,-,TRBV27,TRBJ1-1,TGTGCCAGCAGTTTCCAGTTGATAGTCGCAGCCCCGCGAGGCACTGAAGCTTTCTTT,CASSFQLIVAAPRGTEAFF
many,-,TRBV27,TRBJ1-2,TGTGCCAGCAGTTGGGCAGGACAAACTTTCTATGGCTACACCTTC,CASSWAGQTFYGYTF
many,-,TRBV2,TRBJ2-1,TGTGCCAGCAGTGAACGTGGGAGTCAGGACAATGAGCAGTTCTTC,CASSERGSQDNEQFF
-,TRBD1,TRBV2,TRBJ1-2,TGTGCCAGCAGTGCGGACAGGGGACGAAGTCTTAACTATGGCTACACCTTC,CASSADRGRSLNYGYTF
many,-,TRBV5-1,TRBJ2-1,TGCGCCAGCAGCTTGGAAGGGAGCTCCTACAATGAGCAGTTCTTC,CASSLEGSSYNEQFF
-,TRBD2,TRBV2,TRBJ2-1,TGTGCCAGCAGTGAACCTAGCGGGAGTTCGGATGAGCAGTTCTTC,CASSEPSGSSDEQFF
many,-,TRBV7-2,TRBJ2-7,TGTGCCAGCAGCTTATATGGTGGTAATTACGAGCAGTACTTC,CASSLYGGNYEQYF
many,-,TRBV7-8,TRBJ2-5,TGTGCCAGCAGCTTACGACGACAAGAGACCCAGTACTTC,CASSLRRQETQYF
many,TRBD2,TRBV4-1,TRBJ2-5,TGCGCCAGCAGCCAAGATCTGGCACTAGCGGGGGGCCAAGAGACCCAGTACTTC,CASSQDLALAGGQETQYF
many,TRBD1,TRBV2,TRBJ2-1,TGTGCCAGCAGTAAAAGACAGGGGGCAAATGAGCAGTTCTTC,CASSKRQGANEQFF
many,-,TRBV9,TRBJ2-1,TGTGCCAGCAGCCCAGAGGGAAGGCTCTCCTACAATGAGCAGTTCTTC,CASSPEGRLSYNEQFF
many,-,TRBV27,TRBJ2-7,TGTGCCAGCAGTTTATCGCTCGATGGGGAGCAGTACTTC,CASSLSLDGEQYF
many,-,TRBV9,TRBJ1-6,TGTGCCAGCAGCGTAAGTGGTTCACCCCTCCACTTT,CASSVSGSPLHF
many,-,TRBV10-2,TRBJ1-5,TGCGCCAGCAGTGATACAACCAGGGAATACGGCAATCAGCCCCAGCATTTT,CASSDTTREYGNQPQHF
many,-,TRBV28,TRBJ2-3,TGTGCCAGCAGTGGGACGGAAATCACAGATACGCAGTATTTT,CASSGTEITDTQYF
once,-,TRBV2,TRBJ2-5,TGTGCCAGCAGTCCGAATGGAGGGCCAAGTGAGACCCAGTACTTC,CASSPNGGPSETQYF
-,-,TRBV29-1,TRBJ1-1,TGCAGCGTTGAAGATGGGGGAGCTCTCTACACTGAAGCTTTCTTT,CSVEDGGALYTEAFF
many,TRBD2,TRBV11-2,TRBJ2-2,TGTGCCAGCAGCGCCAGTACCGGGACTAGCGGGAGTGTAGGGGAGCTGTTTTTT,CASSASTGTSGSVGELFF
many,TRBD1,TRBV19,TRBJ1-2,TGTGCCAGTACCCAGGGGGCAGGGGCCCCTCCGGATGGCTACACCTTC,CASTQGAGAPPDGYTF
-,-,TRBV6-5,TRBJ2-1,TGTGCCAGCAGTTCTTCAATAATCCGGGGCGCCAACTACAATGAGCAGTTCTTC,CASSSSIIRGANYNEQFF
many,-,TRBV20-1,TRBJ1-1,TGCAGTGCTTCCAACCTCCAGAACACTGAAGCTTTCTTT,CSASNLQNTEAFF
few,-,TRBV7-8,TRBJ1-5,TGTGCCAGCAGCTTGGGTGTCACCGGGCAGCCCCAGCATTTT,CASSLGVTGQPQHF
many,-,TRBV2,TRBJ1-2,TGTGCCAGCAGTGAAGCTGGAGACTATGGCTACACCTTC,CASSEAGDYGYTF
many,-,TRBV2,TRBJ2-7,TGTGCCAGCAGCCGGGACGGTTCCTACGAGCAGTACTTC,CASSRDGSYEQYF
few,-,TRBV4-1,TRBJ2-7,TGCGCCAGCAGCCAAGAAGTGGCAGCCTACGAGCAGTACTTC,CASSQEVAAYEQYF
many,-,TRBV12-3/TRBV12-4,TRBJ1-6,TGTGCCAGCAGCGCCGGGACACTACCTTCACCCCTCCACTTT,CASSAGTLPSPLHF
-,-,TRBV28,TRBJ1-2,TGTGCCAGCAGTTCCCAATCTTGGGGGAACTATGGCTACACCTTC,CASSSQSWGNYGYTF
many,-,TRBV27,TRBJ2-7,TGTGCCAGCGGGCCGGGGGTGAGATCCTCCGAGCAGTACTTC,CASGPGVRSSEQYF
many,-,TRBV19,TRBJ1-1,TGTGCCACACGGTGGGGGGACACTGAAGCTTTCTTT,CATRWGDTEAFF
-,-,TRBV4-1,TRBJ1-6,TGCGCCAGCAGCCAAGATACGACAGAGTATAATTCACCCCTCCACTTT,CASSQDTTEYNSPLHF
few,-,TRBV9,TRBJ2-2,TGTGCCAGCAGACTGGACCTGGAAGGGGAGCTGTTTTTT,CASRLDLEGELFF
-,TRBD2,TRBV7-9,TRBJ2-2,TGTGCCAGCAGCCACCATCCTAGCGGGGGCGGCACCGGGGAGCTGTTTTTT,CASSHHPSGGGTGELFF
-,TRBD1,TRBV2,TRBJ1-2,TGTGCCAGCAGTGCGCAGGGGGCGACGGGTGGCTACACCTTC,CASSAQGATGGYTF
-,-,TRBV20-1,TRBJ2-1,TGCAGTGCTAGAGCGATTAGAGGATCCCTTTTCAATGAGCAGTTCTTC,CSARAIRGSLFNEQFF
many,TRBD2,TRBV7-9,TRBJ2-1,TGTGCCAGCAGCTACAAGATAGCGGCCGGAGAGCGGGGGGGCGGCGCCGTTACCTACAATGAGCAGTTCTTC,CASSYKIAAGERGGGAVTYNEQFF
many,-,TRBV5-1,TRBJ2-3,TGCGCCAGCAGCTCGCTACACAGGGATCTACCCACAGATACGCAGTATTTT,CASSSLHRDLPTDTQYF
many,-,TRBV6-1,TRBJ2-5,TGTGCCAGCAGTCAGAAGACCGGGCCCCAAAAGACCCAGTACTTC,CASSQKTGPQKTQYF
-,-,TRBV12-3/TRBV12-4,TRBJ2-1,TGTGCCAGCAGTTGGGAGCGGCGATACAATGAGCAGTTCTTC,CASSWERRYNEQFF
many,-,TRBV28,TRBJ2-7,TGTGCCAGCAGTGAACCCATCTCCGAGCAGTACTTC,CASSEPISEQYF
-,TRBD1,TRBV7-9,TRBJ2-3,TGTGCCAGCAGACAATTACAGGGGGATTCAGATACGCAGTATTTT,CASRQLQGDSDTQYF
-,TRBD2,TRBV2,TRBJ2-2,TGTGCCAGCAGTGAACCCAGACTAGCGGAGAACACCGGGGAGCTGTTTTTT,CASSEPRLAENTGELFF
many,-,TRBV3-1,TRBJ2-2,TGTGCCAGCAGCGACCGGACACCCACATTAGACGGGGAGCTGTTTTTT,CASSDRTPTLDGELFF
many,-,TRBV15,TRBJ2-5,TGTGCCACCAGCAGCTCGGGCTTCCAAGAGACCCAGTACTTC,CATSSSGFQETQYF
-,-,TRBV7-8,TRBJ2-7,TGTGCCAGCAGCTTAGAAGTGGGTAACGAGCAGTACTTC,CASSLEVGNEQYF
many,TRBD2,TRBV28,TRBJ2-3,TGTGCCAGCAGCCCACCCCTAGCGGGGGGGCCGGAAGATACGCAGTATTTT,CASSPPLAGGPEDTQYF